Detailed here is one T cell receptor (beta chain). The data are from a study of T-cell reconstitution after alpha-beta-depleted transplantation in children. The J segment lost 3 bases and the V segment lost 2 bases, leaving 2 bases of the junction unmatched. CDR1 is KGHSH, CDR2 LQKENI, per germline. The CDR3 sequence is 15 residues long. Unique molecular identifiers tagged the TCRbeta library. TCRdb recomputed calls from the PCR reads with MiXCR, one row per CDR3 protein. Counted here are about 400,000 distinct CDR3 sequences, about an eighth occurring once; the ten biggest clones make up approximately 4.2%.

The sequence came from a human donor who donated a stem cell graft to a child with Fanconi anemia. The rearrangement joins TRBV18 to TRBJ2-3; TRBD1 matches 10 bases. The sequences come from PBMCs, collected from the stem cell graft. The DNA of the CDR3 is TGTGCCAGCTCACCATGGGACAGGGGAACAGATACGCAGTATTTT. Translated: CASSPWDRGTDTQYF.